What follows describes a single T cell receptor (beta chain). Per the study methods: Reference gene primer amplification yielded estimated nucleated cell counts. The method was immunoSEQ multiplex PCR; TCRdb's version includes in-frame clones alone and lacks a portion of them. That table is the source of V, J and clone size, and D and trimming were worked out from the DNA. The repertoire includes about 76,000 clones, 75% to 90% of them detected once, and 5.8% sits in the top ten. The junction had 5 bases not matched to a gene; V was cut back by 1 base and J by 8 bases. This CDR3 contains 14 residues. Germline CDR1 SGHKS, CDR2 YYEKEE (reference sequence). These data belong to a study of blood T cell repertoires in COVID-19. Study summary: Spain, Italy and the United States supplied samples that represented acute and convalescent COVID-19.

This clonotype originated in a man between 50 and 59 years old with active COVID-19. V gene TRBV5-5 combines with J gene TRBJ1-4; TRBD1 aligns across 7 bases. Material: peripheral blood. This CDR3 is CASSLRDSREKLFF. CDR3 nucleotide sequence: TGTGCCAGCAGCTTGAGGGACAGTAGGGAAAAACTGTTTTTT.